A selection of T cell receptor beta chains follows, all from one sample in a study of human T cells and chemical hapten exposure. Each CDR3 protein is one row after TCRdb ran MiXCR on the RACE reads. The data hold approximately 96,000 distinct CDR3 sequences, with roughly a tenth observed a single time. Material: whole blood, obtained in connection with sensitization to the hapten diphenylcyclopropenone (DPC). These receptors were collected from a woman aged 40 to 50 with alopecia areata. Some clones in this sample may be carry-over from other donors' samples. Both conserved end residues are part of each CDR3. Fields, in order: clone size, V gene, J gene, D gene, CDR3 DNA, CDR3 protein. The D gene is left open where the match is weak. Rows give clone size only sometimes, using once, few, many, or a class for an expanded clone.

>-|TRBV19|TRBJ2-7|-
TGTGCCAGTAGTACCGATTTCGCCCGAGTCTACGAGCAGTACTTC
CASSTDFARVYEQYF
>few|TRBV6-2/TRBV6-3|TRBJ2-4|TRBD2
TGTGCCAGCAGTATGACGGGACCCACCACTGCGGGAGTTCAGTACTTC
CASSMTGPTTAGVQYF
>many|TRBV18|TRBJ1-1|-
TGTGCCAGCTCACCGTCGACGGTGAACACTGAAGCTTTCTTT
CASSPSTVNTEAFF
>few|TRBV7-2|TRBJ2-7|TRBD2
TGTGCCAGCAGCTTAGAAGTCGGGAGGGCCCATGACGAGCAGTACTTC
CASSLEVGRAHDEQYF
>few|TRBV29-1|TRBJ2-5|TRBD2
TGCAGCGTAGGGACTAGCGGGAGGGAAGAGACCCAGTACTTC
CSVGTSGREETQYF
>many|TRBV6-2/TRBV6-3|TRBJ1-1|TRBD1
TGTGCCAGCAGTACCATCGGACAGGGTGGCACTGAAGCTTTCTTT
CASSTIGQGGTEAFF
>few|TRBV7-2|TRBJ2-5|TRBD1
TGTGCCAGCAGCCCACAGGGGCGATTTGAGACCCAGTACTTC
CASSPQGRFETQYF
>-|TRBV27|TRBJ2-3|-
TGTGCCAGCAGTCAGATGGGGGGGACAGTTACAGATACGCAGTATTTT
CASSQMGGTVTDTQYF
>-|TRBV10-3|TRBJ2-7|TRBD1
TGTGCCATCAGTGAGTCTCGACAGGGTGGAAACGAGCAGTACTTC
CAISESRQGGNEQYF
>few|TRBV9|TRBJ2-2|-
TGTGCCAGCAGCGTAGCCCAACGGGTCGTTACCGGGGAGCTGTTTTTT
CASSVAQRVVTGELFF
>few|TRBV2|TRBJ2-5|TRBD2
TGTGCCAGCAGGGCCAGGACTAGTGGTTCAGAGACCCAGTACTTC
CASRARTSGSETQYF
>many|TRBV28|TRBJ2-4|-
TGTGCCAGCAGTTCCCCCACAGGCATACTAGCCAAAAACATTCAGTACTTC
CASSSPTGILAKNIQYF
>once|TRBV29-1|TRBJ2-7|TRBD1
TGCAGCGTTGCCGGGACAGGGTCGTACGAGCAGTACTTC
CSVAGTGSYEQYF
>many|TRBV4-1|TRBJ1-1|TRBD1
TGCGCCAGCAGCCAAGCAACCGGGACAGGGGGTCCTATCCGCCGTGTGAACACTGAAGCTTTCTTT
CASSQATGTGGPIRRVNTEAFF
>many|TRBV5-6|TRBJ2-1|-
TGTGCCAGCAGCTTTACCACCTACAATGAGCAGTTCTTC
CASSFTTYNEQFF
>many|TRBV9|TRBJ2-3|-
TGTGCCAGCAGCGTAGCTCCTACAGGGCGGGCAGATACGCAGTATTTT
CASSVAPTGRADTQYF
>few|TRBV28|TRBJ2-7|-
TGTGCCAGCAGTTTAAGTTTGGGCTTTGAGCAGTACTTC
CASSLSLGFEQYF
>-|TRBV19|TRBJ1-5|TRBD1
TGTGCCAGTAGTATAGTGGGTTTGAGGGGACAGAAAAACAATCAGCCCCAGCATTTT
CASSIVGLRGQKNNQPQHF